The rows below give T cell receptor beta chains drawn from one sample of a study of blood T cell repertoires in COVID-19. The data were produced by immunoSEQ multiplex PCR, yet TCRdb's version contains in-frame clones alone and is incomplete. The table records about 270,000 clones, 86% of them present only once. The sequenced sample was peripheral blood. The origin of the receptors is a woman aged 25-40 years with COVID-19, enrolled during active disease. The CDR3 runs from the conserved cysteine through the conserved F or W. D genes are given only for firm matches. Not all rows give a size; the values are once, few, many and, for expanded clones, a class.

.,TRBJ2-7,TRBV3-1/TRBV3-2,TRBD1,CASSQWDRRNYEQYF,TGTGCCAGCAGCCAATGGGACAGACGGAATTACGAGCAGTACTTC
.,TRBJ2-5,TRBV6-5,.,CASSGGRRRGETQYF,TGTGCCAGCAGCGGGGGACGGAGGAGGGGAGAGACCCAGTACTTC
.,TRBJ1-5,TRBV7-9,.,CASGPSDRLQGNQPQHF,TGTGCCAGCGGCCCCTCTGACAGGCTCCAGGGCAATCAGCCCCAGCATTTT
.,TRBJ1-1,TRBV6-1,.,CASSEVPSGEAFF,TGTGCCAGCAGTGAAGTTCCTAGTGGTGAAGCTTTCTTT
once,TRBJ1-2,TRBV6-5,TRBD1,CASSIGQAYGYTF,TGTGCCAGCAGCATTGGACAGGCCTATGGCTACACCTTC
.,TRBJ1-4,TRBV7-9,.,CASSLNLGGMEKLFF,TGTGCCAGCAGCTTAAACTTGGGGGGGATGGAAAAACTGTTTTTT
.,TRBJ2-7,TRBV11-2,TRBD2,CASTPALAGDGEQYF,TGTGCCAGCACCCCTGCCCTAGCGGGGGACGGGGAGCAGTACTTC
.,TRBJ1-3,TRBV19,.,CASSKRTTGNTIYF,TGTGCCAGTAGTAAACGGACAACTGGAAACACCATATATTTT
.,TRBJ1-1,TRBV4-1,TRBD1,CASSRATGENTEAFF,TGCGCCAGCAGCCGAGCGACAGGGGAGAACACTGAAGCTTTCTTT
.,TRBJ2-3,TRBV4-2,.,CASSQGGANTDTQYF,TGTGCCAGCAGCCAGGGGGGGGCAAACACAGATACGCAGTATTTT
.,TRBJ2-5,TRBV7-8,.,CASSVQGRARRETQYF,TGTGCCAGCAGCGTACAGGGACGGGCGAGAAGGGAGACCCAGTACTTC
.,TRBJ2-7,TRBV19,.,CASSIAVWGNEQYF,TGTGCCAGTAGTATCGCGGTTTGGGGCAACGAGCAGTACTTC
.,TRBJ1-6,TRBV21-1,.,CASSKAYRGTSPLHF,TGTGCCAGCAGCAAAGCCTACAGGGGGACTTCACCCCTCCACTTT
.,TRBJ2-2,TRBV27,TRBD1,CASSFQGARGELFF,TGTGCCAGCAGTTTCCAGGGGGCGCGGGGGGAGCTGTTTTTT
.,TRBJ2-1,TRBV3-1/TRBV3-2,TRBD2,CASSQEISGVDEQFF,TGTGCCAGCAGCCAAGAGATCAGCGGGGTCGATGAGCAGTTCTTC
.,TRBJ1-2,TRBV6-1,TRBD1,CASSEGTGGGYTF,TGTGCCAGCAGTGAAGGGACAGGGGGAGGCTACACCTTC
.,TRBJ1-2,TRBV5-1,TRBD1,CASSLGQGAYNYGYTF,TGCGCCAGCAGCTTGGGACAGGGGGCTTACAACTATGGCTACACCTTC
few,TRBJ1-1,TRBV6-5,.,CASRRETYTEAFF,TGTGCCAGCAGGCGGGAGACCTACACTGAAGCTTTCTTT
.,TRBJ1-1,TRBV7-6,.,CASSRITDGSTEAFF,TGTGCCAGCAGCCGTATAACGGACGGGAGCACTGAAGCTTTCTTT
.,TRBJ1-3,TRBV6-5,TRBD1,CASSYGTGDENTIYF,TGTGCCAGCAGTTACGGTACAGGGGATGAAAACACCATATATTTT
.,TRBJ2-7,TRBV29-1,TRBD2,CSVHLAEGVPFEQYF,TGCAGCGTCCATCTAGCGGAGGGCGTACCTTTCGAGCAGTACTTC
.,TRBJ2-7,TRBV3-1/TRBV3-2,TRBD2,CASSPGLAGGYEQYF,TGTGCCAGCAGCCCGGGTCTAGCGGGGGGCTACGAGCAGTACTTC
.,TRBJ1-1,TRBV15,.,CATRGRGPEAFF,TGTGCCACCCGAGGGCGCGGGCCTGAAGCTTTCTTT
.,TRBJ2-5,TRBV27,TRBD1,CASRPGQGEETQYF,TGTGCCAGCAGACCGGGACAGGGCGAAGAGACCCAGTACTTC
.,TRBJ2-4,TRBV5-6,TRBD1,CASSSVDRVQNIQYF,TGTGCCAGCAGCTCTGTTGACAGGGTCCAAAACATTCAGTACTTC
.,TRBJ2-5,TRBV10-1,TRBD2,CASSSQAGAKRTQYF,TGCGCCAGCAGTTCCCAAGCGGGGGCTAAGAGAACCCAGTACTTC
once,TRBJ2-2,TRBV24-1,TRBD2,CATSDLPGGTGELFF,TGTGCCACCAGTGATTTGCCGGGGGGCACCGGGGAGCTGTTTTTT
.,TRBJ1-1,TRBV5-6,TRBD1,CASSRLQGTGEMGAFF,TGTGCCAGCAGCCGTCTCCAAGGGACAGGGGAAATGGGAGCTTTCTTT
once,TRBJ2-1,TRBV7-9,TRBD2,CASSASGSSYNEQFF,TGTGCCAGCAGCGCTAGCGGCAGCTCCTACAATGAGCAGTTCTTC
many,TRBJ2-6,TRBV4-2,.,CASSQERGSGANVLTF,TGTGCCAGCAGCCAAGAACGGGGATCTGGGGCCAACGTCCTGACTTTC
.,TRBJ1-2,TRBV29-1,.,CSVEPRQTANYGYTF,TGCAGCGTTGAACCCCGACAGACAGCTAACTATGGCTACACCTTC
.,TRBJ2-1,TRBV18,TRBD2,CASSPGTSNNEQFF,TGTGCCAGCTCACCAGGGACTAGTAACAATGAGCAGTTCTTC
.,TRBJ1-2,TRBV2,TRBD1,CASSEQGEYGYTF,TGTGCCAGCAGTGAACAGGGGGAGTATGGCTACACCTTC
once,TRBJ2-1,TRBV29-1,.,CSVDILSYNEQFF,TGCAGCGTGGACATACTGTCCTACAATGAGCAGTTCTTC
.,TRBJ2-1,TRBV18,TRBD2,CASSGLAGGLREQFF,TGTGCCAGCTCAGGCCTAGCGGGGGGGCTGCGTGAGCAGTTCTTC
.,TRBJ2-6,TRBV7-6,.,CASSLRQAQSGANVLTF,TGTGCCAGCAGCCTCCGGCAGGCCCAGTCTGGGGCCAACGTCCTGACTTTC
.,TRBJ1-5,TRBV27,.,CASSFEGGRNQPQHF,TGTGCCAGCAGTTTCGAGGGAGGGAGGAATCAGCCCCAGCATTTT
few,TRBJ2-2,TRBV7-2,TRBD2,CASSLEGTRRLNTGELFF,TGTGCCAGCAGCTTAGAGGGGACTAGGCGGTTGAACACCGGGGAGCTGTTTTTT
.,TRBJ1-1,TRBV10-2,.,CASKQNMNTEAFF,TGCGCCAGCAAACAGAACATGAACACTGAAGCTTTCTTT
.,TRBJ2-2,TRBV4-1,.,CASQIITGSTGELFF,TGCGCCAGCCAAATCATAACAGGGTCGACCGGGGAGCTGTTTTTT
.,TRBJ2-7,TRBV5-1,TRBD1,CASSLMGQGAVEQYF,TGCGCCAGCAGCTTGATGGGACAGGGGGCTGTCGAGCAGTACTTC